These T cell receptor beta chains were read from a single sample in a study of T cell repertoires in cytomegalovirus infection. Their antigens remain unidentified. TCRdb re-analysed the reads in MiXCR, keeping a single row per CDR3 protein. Of over 120,000 distinct CDR3 sequences listed, more than 30% are singletons. The input for sequencing was CD8+ T cells from cultured PBMCs, taken from culture after CMV antigen stimulation. Receptor source: a human donor in good health (CMV status not recorded). Some clones in this sample may be carry-over from other donors' samples. CDR3s include the opening cysteine and the closing phenylalanine or tryptophan. D genes are given only for firm matches. Clone size is stated in some rows and not others, as once, few, many or a class when expanded.

abundance,v_gene,j_gene,d_gene,CDR3nt,CDR3aa
NA,TRBV6-1,TRBJ1-1,NA,TGTGCCAGCAGTGAGCTGGGGCGGGGAGCAATGAACACTGAAGCTTTCTTT,CASSELGRGAMNTEAFF
NA,TRBV13,TRBJ1-1,NA,TGTGCCAGCAGCGGTGGGACGTTGGGGACTGAAGCTTTCTTT,CASSGGTLGTEAFF
many,TRBV7-2,TRBJ1-1,NA,TGTGCCAGCAGCCCTAGGACAGTAGAAGCTTTCTTT,CASSPRTVEAFF
NA,TRBV27,TRBJ1-2,TRBD1,TGTGCCAGCAGAAAACCCGGCGACAGGGATGGCTACACCTTC,CASRKPGDRDGYTF
NA,TRBV6-2/TRBV6-3,TRBJ2-2,NA,TGTGCCAGCAGTTACACCGGGGATACGGGGGAGCTGTTTTTT,CASSYTGDTGELFF
NA,TRBV14,TRBJ2-5,NA,TGTGCCAGCAGCCAAGACCTCCAGGGGCTGCCCTCGGAGACCCAGTACTTC,CASSQDLQGLPSETQYF
many,TRBV7-2,TRBJ2-3,TRBD2,TGTGCCAGCAGCTTAACTAGCGGCCGCGATACGCAGTATTTT,CASSLTSGRDTQYF
few,TRBV7-2,TRBJ1-1,TRBD1,TGTGCCAGCAGCTTAAGGACAGGGGGCGCCATCACTGAAGCTTTCTTT,CASSLRTGGAITEAFF
NA,TRBV10-3,TRBJ2-7,NA,TGTGCCATCAGTGCCCACCGGACCGAAGTCCCCCTCGAGCAGTACTTC,CAISAHRTEVPLEQYF
few,TRBV6-2/TRBV6-3,TRBJ1-3,TRBD1,TGTGCCAGCAGTTCCTCGGGACAGTTCGGAAACACCATATATTTT,CASSSSGQFGNTIYF
NA,TRBV7-3,TRBJ2-1,NA,TGTGCCAGCAGCTTAATCGGGAACAGCCTCTACAATGAGCAGTTCTTC,CASSLIGNSLYNEQFF
few,TRBV19,TRBJ2-7,NA,TGTGCCAGTAGTATGGGGGTTATTTCCTACGAGCAGTACTTC,CASSMGVISYEQYF
NA,TRBV19,TRBJ2-6,NA,TGTGCCAGTAGTATAGTGTTTGAGGGTCTGGCTGGGGCCAACGTCCTGACTTTC,CASSIVFEGLAGANVLTF
NA,TRBV9,TRBJ2-1,TRBD2,TGTGCCAGCAGCGCGAGCGGGGACTACAATGAGCAGTTCTTC,CASSASGDYNEQFF
many,TRBV12-3/TRBV12-4,TRBJ1-1,NA,TGTGCCAGCAGTCGAAGTTCATCGGGGACTGAAGCTTTCTTT,CASSRSSSGTEAFF
few,TRBV27,TRBJ2-5,NA,TGTGCCAGCAGGCCCTGGACCCAAGAGACCCAGTACTTC,CASRPWTQETQYF
NA,TRBV7-3,TRBJ2-1,NA,TGTGCCAGCAGCCCAGGCTTCTCATCCTACAATGAGCAGTTCTTC,CASSPGFSSYNEQFF
few,TRBV6-1,TRBJ2-5,NA,TGTGCCAGCAGTGAAACCTGGGCTCTCCAGGAGACCCAGTACTTC,CASSETWALQETQYF
NA,TRBV6-6,TRBJ2-5,NA,TGTGCCAGCAGTGCACACCAGGCGCGAGAGACCCAGTACTTC,CASSAHQARETQYF
many,TRBV7-8,TRBJ2-7,TRBD2,TGTGCCAGCAGCTTAGAGACTAGCGGGACCTACGAGCAGTACTTC,CASSLETSGTYEQYF
many,TRBV27,TRBJ2-7,NA,TGTGCCAGCAGGGAGGGGGTCTCGTCCTCCTACGAGCAGTACTTC,CASREGVSSSYEQYF
few,TRBV7-8,TRBJ2-1,NA,TGTGCCAGCGCCCTTAGGGGTTCGGATGAGCAGTTCTTC,CASALRGSDEQFF
many,TRBV4-1,TRBJ1-4,TRBD1,TGCGCCAGCAGCCGTATACCGGACAGGCGGTCGGAAAAACTGTTTTTT,CASSRIPDRRSEKLFF
many,TRBV27,TRBJ2-7,NA,TGTGCCAGCAGTTCCCTAGCCGACGAGCAGTACTTC,CASSSLADEQYF
NA,TRBV20-1,TRBJ2-7,NA,TGCAGTGCCGCCACCAGCGGTCTCGATGAGCAGTACTTC,CSAATSGLDEQYF
many,TRBV11-2,TRBJ2-7,NA,TGTGCCAGCAGCTTAGATCCAGGTACGGACGAGCAGTACTTC,CASSLDPGTDEQYF
few,TRBV4-1,TRBJ2-1,TRBD1,TGCGCCAGCAGCCACGGGCAGGGGGCTTTCTACAATGAGCAGTTCTTC,CASSHGQGAFYNEQFF
few,TRBV7-9,TRBJ2-3,NA,TGTGCCAGCACGTGGTTGGCCACAGATACGCAGTATTTT,CASTWLATDTQYF
NA,TRBV6-1,TRBJ2-5,TRBD1,TGTGCCAGCAGCCCGAGCAGGGGGCTAGAGACCCAGTACTTC,CASSPSRGLETQYF
NA,TRBV20-1,TRBJ2-5,NA,TGCAGTGCTAGGCCCTGGGGCCAAGAGACCCAGTACTTC,CSARPWGQETQYF
NA,TRBV30,TRBJ1-5,NA,TGTGCCTGGAGTGCTGGGCTTAAGGATCAGCCCCAGCATTTT,CAWSAGLKDQPQHF
few,TRBV27,TRBJ2-2,TRBD1,TGTGCCAGCCTAACCGGGACAGGGGGCATCGGGGAGCTGTTTTTT,CASLTGTGGIGELFF
NA,TRBV28,TRBJ2-1,NA,TGTGCCAGCAGTTTAACCTTCAGCTCCTACAATGAGCAGTTCTTC,CASSLTFSSYNEQFF
few,TRBV7-9,TRBJ1-2,NA,TGTGCCAGCAGCTTATCTGAGTCAGTCTATGGCTACACCTTC,CASSLSESVYGYTF
few,TRBV6-5,TRBJ1-1,TRBD1,TGTGCCAGCAGTTACGGGACAGGGGGCCGCACTGAAGCTTTCTTT,CASSYGTGGRTEAFF
NA,TRBV24-1,TRBJ2-5,NA,TGTGCCACCAGTGAACCGGACAGAAGGGAGACCCAGTACTTC,CATSEPDRRETQYF
NA,TRBV7-2,TRBJ1-3,NA,TGTGCCAGCAGCTCTACAGGCTCGGGAAACACCATATATTTT,CASSSTGSGNTIYF
NA,TRBV19,TRBJ1-6,TRBD1,TGTGCCAGTAGACGACAGGGGAACTCACCCCTCCACTTT,CASRRQGNSPLHF
NA,TRBV12-3/TRBV12-4,TRBJ1-3,NA,TGTGCCAGCAGTTTAGCGCTCGTTATCTCTGGAAACACCATATATTTT,CASSLALVISGNTIYF
few,TRBV6-5,TRBJ1-1,TRBD1,TGTGCCAGCACCCAGGGACAGGCGAACACTGAAGCTTTCTTT,CASTQGQANTEAFF
many,TRBV6-2/TRBV6-3,TRBJ1-2,TRBD1,TGTGCCAGCAGCCTCGACAGGGGGGTCGTCTATGGCTACACCTTC,CASSLDRGVVYGYTF
NA,TRBV6-2/TRBV6-3,TRBJ1-5,NA,TGTGCCAGCAGTCCCGACAAGCACGAGAAAGGCAATCAGCCCCAGCATTTT,CASSPDKHEKGNQPQHF
few,TRBV19,TRBJ2-1,NA,TGTGCCAGTAGTTTATGGGGGTCCCTCAAGGAGCAGTTCTTC,CASSLWGSLKEQFF
few,TRBV11-3,TRBJ2-2,TRBD2,TGTGCCAGCAGCTTGCCGGGACTAGCGGGTCCCGGGGAGCTGTTTTTT,CASSLPGLAGPGELFF
NA,TRBV7-9,TRBJ1-2,TRBD1,TGTGCCAGCAGTCCGACAGGGGCAGATGGCTACACCTTC,CASSPTGADGYTF
few,TRBV5-4,TRBJ2-1,NA,TGTGCCAGCAGCTCTGGACTAGGGGGGTACAATGAGCAGTTCTTC,CASSSGLGGYNEQFF
few,TRBV27,TRBJ2-7,NA,TGTGCCAGCAGTTTCCAACCGGCGTTAGGCGAGCAGTACTTC,CASSFQPALGEQYF
few,TRBV12-3/TRBV12-4,TRBJ1-2,NA,TGTGCCAGCACCTTCGGGGGGTGGAACTATGGCTACACCTTC,CASTFGGWNYGYTF
NA,TRBV6-5,TRBJ1-2,NA,TGTGCCAGCAGGCAGGGAGATTATGGCTACACCTTC,CASRQGDYGYTF
NA,TRBV20-1,TRBJ2-7,TRBD1,TGCAGTGCTATCCCTCTACGGACAGGGGGCTTGAGGGAGCAGTACTTC,CSAIPLRTGGLREQYF
few,TRBV15,TRBJ2-1,TRBD2,TGTGCCACCAGCAGAGATCCCGCGGGGGGGCTTATCTACAATGAGCAGTTCTTC,CATSRDPAGGLIYNEQFF